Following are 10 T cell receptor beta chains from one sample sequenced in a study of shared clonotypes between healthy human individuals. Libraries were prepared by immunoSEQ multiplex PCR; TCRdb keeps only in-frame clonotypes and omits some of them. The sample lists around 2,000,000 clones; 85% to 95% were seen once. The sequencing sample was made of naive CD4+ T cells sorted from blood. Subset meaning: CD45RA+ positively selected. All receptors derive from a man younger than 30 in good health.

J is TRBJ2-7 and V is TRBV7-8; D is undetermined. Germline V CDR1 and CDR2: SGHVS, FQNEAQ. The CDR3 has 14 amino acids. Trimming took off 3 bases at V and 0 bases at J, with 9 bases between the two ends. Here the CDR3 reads CASSFFENSYEQYF. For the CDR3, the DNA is TGTGCCAGCAGCTTTTTTGAGAACTCCTACGAGCAGTACTTC.

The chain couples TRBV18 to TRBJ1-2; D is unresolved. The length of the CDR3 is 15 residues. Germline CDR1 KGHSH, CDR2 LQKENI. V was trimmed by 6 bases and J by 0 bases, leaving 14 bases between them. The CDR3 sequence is CASSQTESTNYGYTF. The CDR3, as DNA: TGTGCCAGCTCGCAAACAGAGTCAACTAACTATGGCTACACCTTC.

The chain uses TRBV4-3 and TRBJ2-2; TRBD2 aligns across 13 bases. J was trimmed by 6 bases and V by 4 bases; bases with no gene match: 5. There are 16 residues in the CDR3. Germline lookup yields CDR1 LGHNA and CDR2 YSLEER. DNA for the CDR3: TGCGCCAGCAGCCCCAGGACTAGCGGGAGCGCCGGGGAGCTGTTTTTT. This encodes CASSPRTSGSAGELFF.

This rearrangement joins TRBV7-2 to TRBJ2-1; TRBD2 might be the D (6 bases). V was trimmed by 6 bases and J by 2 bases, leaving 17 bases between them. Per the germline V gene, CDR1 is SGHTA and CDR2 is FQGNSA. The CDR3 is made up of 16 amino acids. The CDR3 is CASSPAGVITYNEQFF. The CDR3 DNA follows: TGTGCCAGCAGTCCAGCGGGTGTGATAACCTACAATGAGCAGTTCTTC.

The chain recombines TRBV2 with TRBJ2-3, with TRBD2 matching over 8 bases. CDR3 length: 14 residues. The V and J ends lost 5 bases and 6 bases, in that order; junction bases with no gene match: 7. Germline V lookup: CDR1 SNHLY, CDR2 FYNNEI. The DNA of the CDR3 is TGTGCCAGCAGTACGGGACTAGGATTGGATACGCAGTATTTT. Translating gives CASSTGLGLDTQYF.

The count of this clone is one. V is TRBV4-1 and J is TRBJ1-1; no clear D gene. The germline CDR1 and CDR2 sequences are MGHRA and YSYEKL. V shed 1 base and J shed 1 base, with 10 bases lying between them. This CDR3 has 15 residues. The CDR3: CASSQVLMGNTEAFF. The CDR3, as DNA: TGCGCCAGCAGCCAAGTTTTAATGGGGAACACTGAAGCTTTCTTT.

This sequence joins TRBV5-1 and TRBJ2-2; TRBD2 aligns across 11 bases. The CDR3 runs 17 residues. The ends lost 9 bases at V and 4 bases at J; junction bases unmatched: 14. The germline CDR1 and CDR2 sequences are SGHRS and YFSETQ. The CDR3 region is CATALLPGLAVTGELFF. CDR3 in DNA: TGCGCCACCGCCCTACTGCCGGGACTAGCGGTCACCGGGGAGCTGTTTTTT.

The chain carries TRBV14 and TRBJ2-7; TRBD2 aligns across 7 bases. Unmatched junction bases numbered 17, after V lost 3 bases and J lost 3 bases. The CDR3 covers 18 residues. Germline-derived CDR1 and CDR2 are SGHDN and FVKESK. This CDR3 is CASSHFDFGGGLGYEQYF. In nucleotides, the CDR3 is TGTGCCAGCAGCCACTTCGATTTCGGCGGGGGTCTTGGCTACGAGCAGTACTTC.

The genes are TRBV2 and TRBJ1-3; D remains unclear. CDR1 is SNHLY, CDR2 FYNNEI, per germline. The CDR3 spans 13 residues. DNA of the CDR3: TGTGCGGTCCGTGATACCTCTGGAAACACCATATATTTT. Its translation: CAVRDTSGNTIYF.

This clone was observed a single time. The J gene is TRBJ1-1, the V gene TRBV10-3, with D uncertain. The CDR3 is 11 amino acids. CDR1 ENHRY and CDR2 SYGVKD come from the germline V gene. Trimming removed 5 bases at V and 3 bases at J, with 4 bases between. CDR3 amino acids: CAISSYTEAFF. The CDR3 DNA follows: TGTGCCATCAGTTCATACACTGAAGCTTTCTTT.